A selection of T cell receptor beta chains follows, all from one sample in a study of T cell repertoires in cytomegalovirus infection. TCRdb redid the calling of the reads with MiXCR, one entry per CDR3 protein. The data hold around 450,000 distinct CDR3 sequences, with 25% to 40% observed a single time. The source material was PBMCs. The receptors stem from a human donor in good health (CMV status not recorded). Some clones in this sample may be carry-over from other donors' samples. Both conserved end residues are part of each CDR3.

v_call	cdr3_aa
TRBV4-1	CASSQEGGQSNQPQHF
TRBV7-2	CASRPGHSYEQYF
TRBV7-9	CAGGDTDTQYF
TRBV7-2	CASSLTGHPPGNTIYF
TRBV14	CASRPGLAEGANVLTF
TRBV7-8	CASSPTGQKETQYF
TRBV19	CASSSRHTPGRETQYF
TRBV7-6	CASSLRTGSIETQYF
TRBV7-2	CASTLKANTGELFF
TRBV11-2	CASSLVFRGHTNTGELVF
TRBV6-6	CAIREEGVEQFF
TRBV2	CASSVRDPSISYNSPLHF
TRBV12-3/TRBV12-4	CASQPGRGTEAFF
TRBV20-1	CSASRAFRPATNEKLFF
TRBV28	CASSLTPKRADTQYF
TRBV5-5	CASSTGQGSNQPQHF
TRBV20-1	CSASGQGVSGANVLTF
TRBV29-1	CSPGEVFTEAFF
TRBV19	CASSAANSYNSPLHF
TRBV6-5	CASRVLAGGYNEQFF
TRBV28	CASSFVSSRAGELFF
TRBV5-1	CASSLEGRSGVDNEKLFF